These 16 T cell receptor beta chains were sequenced from one sample in a study of blood T cell repertoires in COVID-19 (dated by TCRdb to 2020 to 2021). Libraries were prepared through the immunoSEQ multiplex PCR assay. TCRdb took this table from immuneACCESS and kept in-frame rearrangements with V and J called. Such tables lack part of the clones; where checked against another copy, unresolved V genes explain under half of the gap, and the rest is unexplained. The sample contains 400,000 to 500,000 clones, 88% of them found a single time. Clones ranked in the top ten supply roughly 1.4% of the sample. The sequencing input was PBMCs or T cells enriched from blood (not recorded which). The receptors derive from a woman between 18 and 29 years old who had been exposed to COVID-19.

This rearrangement joins TRBV14 to TRBJ2-7, with 7 bases that match TRBD2. Per the germline V gene, CDR1 is SGHDN and CDR2 is FVKESK. Unmatched junction bases numbered 16, after V lost 4 bases and J lost 7 bases. This CDR3 region has 16 residues. The CDR3 loop reads CASSPRSSGVFWEQYF. The CDR3 nucleotides read TGTGCCAGCAGCCCGCGGTCCAGCGGGGTTTTTTGGGAGCAGTACTTC.

The chain recombines TRBV19 with TRBJ1-5; TRBD1 agrees at 7 bases. Germline V gene lookup returns CDR1 LNHDA and CDR2 SQIVND (reference sequence). This CDR3 has 15 amino acids. The V and J ends lost 6 bases and 5 bases, in that order; junction bases with no gene match: 10. CDR3 loop: CASRSGQGVYQPQHF. DNA for the CDR3: TGTGCCAGTAGATCCGGGCAGGGGGTCTATCAGCCCCAGCATTTT.

The chain employs TRBV5-4 and TRBJ2-1; D possibly corresponds to TRBD2 (6 bases). This CDR3 has 13 amino acids. Germline CDR1 and CDR2: SGHNT and YYREEE (reference sequence). V was trimmed by 0 bases and J by 10 bases, leaving 11 bases between them. The CDR3 sequence: CASSLVAAGEQFF. The CDR3 region has the DNA TGTGCCAGCAGCTTGGTAGCGGCAGGAGAGCAGTTCTTC.

The chain is built from TRBV4-2 and TRBJ1-1; D is undetermined. Deletions cut 0 bases from V and 6 bases from J, with 11 bases between. The germline gives CDR1 LGHNA, CDR2 YNFKEQ. The CDR3 sequence is 14 residues long. This CDR3 is CASSQDESIAEAFF. The CDR3 DNA reads as TGTGCCAGCAGCCAAGATGAGAGTATCGCTGAAGCTTTCTTT.

For the CDR3, the DNA is TGTGCCAGCAGACCCGCAGGGGGCCCCTACGAGCAGTACTTC. Translating gives CASRPAGGPYEQYF. The chain couples TRBV28 to TRBJ2-7, with 8 bases that match TRBD1. The CDR3 spans 14 residues. Germline V CDR1 and CDR2: MDHEN, SYDVKM. J lost 2 bases, V lost 6 bases, and 6 bases had no gene match.

The DNA of the CDR3 is TGTGCCAGCACCTATCTTAAAGCCCCCAGCACAGATACGCAGTATTTT. As protein: CASTYLKAPSTDTQYF. The V and J genes are TRBV27 and TRBJ2-3; no clear D gene. This CDR3 spans 16 amino acids. The ends were cut back, 7 bases at V and 0 bases at J, with 17 bases in the middle. Germline CDR1 MNHEY, CDR2 SMNVEV (reference sequence).

The V and J genes are TRBV4-3 and TRBJ1-1; D perhaps matches TRBD1 (6 bases). The V gene lost 1 base and the J gene lost 4 bases, with 10 bases spanning the gap. The CDR3 extends over 14 amino acids. The V gene's germline CDR1 is LGHNA and CDR2 YSLEER. CDR3 in DNA: TGCGCCAGCAGCCAAGGTACAGGGACCACTGAAGCTTTCTTT. As protein: CASSQGTGTTEAFF.

The rearrangement uses TRBV5-1 and TRBJ2-7; D might be TRBD2 (7 bases). This CDR3 spans 14 amino acids. Trimming removed 1 base from V and 5 bases from J, with 13 bases in between. Germline CDR1 reads SGHRS; CDR2 reads YFSETQ. The CDR3 reads CASSLSGGRNEQYF. The CDR3 region has the DNA TGCGCCAGCAGCTTGTCGGGGGGCAGGAACGAGCAGTACTTC.

CDR3 in amino acids: CASTFPGGEQFF. The CDR3, as DNA: TGTGCCAGCACCTTCCCAGGGGGCGAGCAGTTCTTC. This rearrangement joins TRBV3-1 (or the pseudogene TRBV3-2) to TRBJ2-1, with 8 bases fitting TRBD1. The germline CDR1 and CDR2 sequences are LGHDT and YNNKEL (reference sequence). There are 12 residues in the CDR3. The V gene end was trimmed by 7 bases and the J gene end by 10 bases; junction bases not matched to a gene: 6.

The J gene is TRBJ2-2, the V gene TRBV3-1 (or the pseudogene TRBV3-2); TRBD2 matches 7 bases. The CDR3 spans 14 residues. Unmatched junction bases numbered 4, after V lost 5 bases and J lost 4 bases. The germline CDR1 and CDR2 sequences are LGHDT and YNNKEL (reference sequence). DNA of the CDR3: TGTGCCAGCAGCGCTGGGAGGGGCACCGGGGAGCTGTTTTTT. Its translation: CASSAGRGTGELFF.

This sequence joins TRBV28 and TRBJ1-2; D not certain. Trimming took 4 bases from V and 4 from J, leaving 16 bases between them. There are 15 residues in the CDR3. The germline gives CDR1 MDHEN, CDR2 SYDVKM. CDR3 sequence (DNA): TGTGCCAGCAGTTCGGCGGGGAACCGGGGCTATGGCTACACCTTC. As protein: CASSSAGNRGYGYTF.

This rearrangement joins TRBV24-1 to TRBJ1-2; D is unclear. Trimming pared 10 bases from V and 7 bases from J, leaving 18 bases between. This CDR3 has 13 amino acids. Germline loops: CDR1 KGHDR, CDR2 SFDVKD. For the CDR3, the DNA is TGTGCCACGGGCGACGGGGTCGGGTTTGGCTACACCTTC. Translating gives CATGDGVGFGYTF.

V and J are TRBV28 and TRBJ1-4, with 8 bases aligning to TRBD1. CDR3 length equals 14 residues. From germline, CDR1 is MDHEN and CDR2 SYDVKM. After removal of 5 bases from V and 6 bases from J, the junction contained 5 bases not matched to a gene. The CDR3, as DNA: TGTGCCAGCAGTACTCCGGGACAGGATGAAAAACTGTTTTTT. The encoded protein is CASSTPGQDEKLFF.

This chain uses TRBV19 with TRBJ1-5; the match to TRBD1 covers 7 bases. Trimming removed 4 bases from V and 3 bases from J; junction bases left unmatched: 12. The CDR3 loop spans 17 amino acids. The V gene's germline CDR1 is LNHDA and CDR2 SQIVND (reference sequence). This CDR3 reads CASSTPGGGTNNQPQHF. The CDR3 DNA follows: TGTGCCAGTAGTACCCCAGGGGGTGGGACAAACAATCAGCCCCAGCATTTT. Using reference TRBV19 and TRBJ1-5 for the parts outside the CDR3, the full variable domain is DGGITQSPKYLFRKEGQNVTLSCEQNLNHDAMYWYRQDPGQGLRLIYYSQIVNDFQKGDIAEGYSVSREKKESFPLTVTSAQKNPTAFYLCASSTPGGGTNNQPQHFGDGTRLSIL.

V usage is TRBV2 and J usage is TRBJ2-7; no reliable D call. The CDR3 is 13 residues long. Germline V gene lookup returns CDR1 SNHLY and CDR2 FYNNEI. V shed 3 bases and J shed 2 bases, with 8 bases lying between them. This chain's CDR3 is CASSDQSAYEQYF. CDR3 coding DNA: TGTGCCAGCAGTGATCAGAGCGCCTACGAGCAGTACTTC.

The chain uses TRBV2 and TRBJ1-6; 8 bases fit TRBD1. Germline V gene lookup returns CDR1 SNHLY and CDR2 FYNNEI. This CDR3 contains 14 residues. V shed 6 bases and J 9 bases; nucleotides not matched to a gene: 7. The DNA for the CDR3 is TGTGCCAGCAGCGATGGACAGGGCGGTTCACCCCTCCACTTT. Its protein product is CASSDGQGGSPLHF. The entire variable domain, with the rest obtained from reference TRBV2 and TRBJ1-6, is as follows: EPEVTQTPSHQVTQMGQEVILRCVPISNHLYFYWYRQILGQKVEFLVSFYNNEISEKSEIFDDQFSVERPDGSNFTLKIRSTKLEDSAMYFCASSDGQGGSPLHFGNGTRLTVT.